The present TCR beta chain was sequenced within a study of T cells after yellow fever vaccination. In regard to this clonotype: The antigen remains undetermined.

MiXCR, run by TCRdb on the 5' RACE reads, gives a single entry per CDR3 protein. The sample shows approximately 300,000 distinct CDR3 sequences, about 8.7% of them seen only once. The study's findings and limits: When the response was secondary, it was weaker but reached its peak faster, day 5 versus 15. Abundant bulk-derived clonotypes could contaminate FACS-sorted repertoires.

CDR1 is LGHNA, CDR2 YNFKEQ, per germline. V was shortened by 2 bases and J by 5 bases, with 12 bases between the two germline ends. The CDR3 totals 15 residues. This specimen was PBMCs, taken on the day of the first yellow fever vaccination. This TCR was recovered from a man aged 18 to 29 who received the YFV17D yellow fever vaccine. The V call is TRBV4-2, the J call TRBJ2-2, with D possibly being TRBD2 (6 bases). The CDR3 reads CASSQSRGETGELFF. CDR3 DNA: TGTGCCAGCAGCCAAAGTCGCGGGGAAACCGGGGAGCTGTTTTTT.